This T cell receptor beta chain is drawn from a study of regulatory T cells in long-lasting Graves disease. General study results and limits: Persistent Graves' patients showed a TCR diversity that was lower than that of newly diagnosed ones.

Time point given: newly diagnosed GD, antithyroid drugs for less than 3 months. Extracted RNA from PBMCs served as the source of the TCR library. Patient provenance is recorded as an endocrinology department in Xi'an, China. CDR3 regions were amplified by Arm-PCR using iRepertoire HTBI primers to build TCR beta libraries. TCRdb itself ran the multiplex PCR reads through MiXCR, one entry per CDR3 protein. The data hold hundreds of thousands of distinct CDR3 sequences, with less than 20% observed a single time. With regard to this clonotype: The antigen is not known.

The CDR3 runs 12 residues. In germline, CDR1 is SNHLY, CDR2 FYNNEI. The V end was cut by 4 bases, the J end by 8 bases, with 6 bases between. The same data also contributed to another study, on T cells in Graves' hyperthyroidism and ophthalmopathy.

The TCR was taken from a woman aged 25 to 39 with Graves disease. This sequence joins TRBV2 and TRBJ1-6; D gene ambiguous. Sequencing used peripheral blood mononuclear cells (PBMCs), obtained at new diagnosis, from a patient treated with antithyroid drugs. Here the CDR3 DNA reads TGTGCCAGCAGTGCCGAAGATTCACCCCTCCACTTT. It codes for CASSAEDSPLHF.